The clone carrying this T cell receptor beta chain showed up just once. The antigen is not known. Primers for the PCR totalled 60 Vbeta and 13 Jbeta. The protocol was immunoSEQ multiplex PCR, while the TCRdb copy is restricted to in-frame clones and leaves out a portion. The sample includes 160,000 or so clones, 70% to 75% of them seen just once. The sample originates from a study of cytomegalovirus exposure and HLA in healthy donors. Broader study findings: Sequences of the TCR beta chain were said to predict the HLA-A and HLA-B alleles of most subjects accurately.

Germline V gives CDR1 SEHNR, CDR2 FQNEAQ (reference sequence). The germline V and J ends were trimmed by 5 bases and 8 bases, with 15 bases remaining between them. The CDR3 loop spans 14 amino acids. The gene calls are TRBV7-9 and TRBJ1-4; D perhaps matches TRBD1 (5 bases). The sequenced sample consisted of PBMCs. The clonotype originates from a man aged 18-30 years in good health and CMV-seropositive. The CDR3: CASSPGRADEKLFF. The CDR3 nucleotides read TGTGCCAGCAGCCCGGGCAGGGCGGACGAAAAACTGTTTTTT.